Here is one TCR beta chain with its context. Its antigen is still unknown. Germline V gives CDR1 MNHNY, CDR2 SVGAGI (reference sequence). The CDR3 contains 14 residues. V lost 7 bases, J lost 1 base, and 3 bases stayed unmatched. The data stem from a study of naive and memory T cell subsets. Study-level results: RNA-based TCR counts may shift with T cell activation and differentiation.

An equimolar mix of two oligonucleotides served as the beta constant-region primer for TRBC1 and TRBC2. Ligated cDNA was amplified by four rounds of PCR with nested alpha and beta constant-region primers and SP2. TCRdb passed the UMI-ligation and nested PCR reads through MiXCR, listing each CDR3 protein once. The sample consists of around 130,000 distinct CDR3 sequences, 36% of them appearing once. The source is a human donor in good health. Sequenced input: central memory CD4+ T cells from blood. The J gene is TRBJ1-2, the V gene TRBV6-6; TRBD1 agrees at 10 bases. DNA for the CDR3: TGTGCCAGCACCGGGACAGGGGATAACTATGGCTACACCTTC. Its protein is CASTGTGDNYGYTF.